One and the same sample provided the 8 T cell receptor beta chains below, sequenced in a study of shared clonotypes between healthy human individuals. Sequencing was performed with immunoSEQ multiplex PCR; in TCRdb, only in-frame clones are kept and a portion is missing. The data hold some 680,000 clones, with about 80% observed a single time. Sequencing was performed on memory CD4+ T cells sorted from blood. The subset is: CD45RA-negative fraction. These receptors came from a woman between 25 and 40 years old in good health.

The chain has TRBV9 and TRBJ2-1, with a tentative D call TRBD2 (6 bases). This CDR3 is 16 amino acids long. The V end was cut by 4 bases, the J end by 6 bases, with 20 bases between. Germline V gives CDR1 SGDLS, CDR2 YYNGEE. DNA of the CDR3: TGTGCCAGCAGCCCCCTAGGGCCTAGCGTTCTCAATGAGCAGTTCTTC. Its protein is CASSPLGPSVLNEQFF.

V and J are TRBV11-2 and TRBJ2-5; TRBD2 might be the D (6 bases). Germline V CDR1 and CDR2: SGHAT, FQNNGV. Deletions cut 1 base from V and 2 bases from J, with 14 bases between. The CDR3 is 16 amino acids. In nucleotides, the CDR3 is TGTGCCAGCAGCTTAGGGTACTCGGGAGCGCAAGAGACCCAGTACTTC. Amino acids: CASSLGYSGAQETQYF.

The CDR3 nucleotides read TGCGCCAGCAGGAGGACCGAAGGCGAGCAGTACTTC. Amino acids: CASRRTEGEQYF. The chain uses TRBV10-2 and TRBJ2-7; D call uncertain. This CDR3 spans 12 amino acids. Per the germline V gene, CDR1 is WSHSY and CDR2 is SAAADI. V dropped 6 bases and J dropped 6 bases, with 12 bases sitting between them.

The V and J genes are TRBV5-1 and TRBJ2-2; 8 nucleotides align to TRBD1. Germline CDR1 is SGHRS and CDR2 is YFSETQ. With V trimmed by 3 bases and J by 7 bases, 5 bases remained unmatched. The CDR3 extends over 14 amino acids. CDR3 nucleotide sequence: TGCGCCAGCAGCTACTCAGGGGGCAACGGGGAGCTGTTTTTT. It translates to CASSYSGGNGELFF.

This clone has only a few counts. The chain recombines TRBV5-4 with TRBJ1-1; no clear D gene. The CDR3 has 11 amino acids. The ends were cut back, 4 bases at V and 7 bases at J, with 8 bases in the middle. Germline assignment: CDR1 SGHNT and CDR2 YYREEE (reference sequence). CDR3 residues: CASSRTDEAFF. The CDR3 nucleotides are TGTGCCAGCAGCCGGACGGATGAAGCTTTCTTT.

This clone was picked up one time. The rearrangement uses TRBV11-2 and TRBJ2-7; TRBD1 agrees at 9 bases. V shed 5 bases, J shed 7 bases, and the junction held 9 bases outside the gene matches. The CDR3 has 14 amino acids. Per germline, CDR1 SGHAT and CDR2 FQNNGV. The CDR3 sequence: CASSHLGTGREQYF. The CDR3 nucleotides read TGTGCCAGCAGCCACCTGGGGACAGGGAGGGAGCAGTACTTC. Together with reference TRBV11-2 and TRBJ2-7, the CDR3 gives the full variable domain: EAGVAQSPRYKIIEKRQSVAFWCNPISGHATLYWYQQILGQGPKLLIQFQNNGVVDDSQLPKDRFSAERLKGVDSTLKIQPAKLEDSAVYLCASSHLGTGREQYFGPGTRLTVT.

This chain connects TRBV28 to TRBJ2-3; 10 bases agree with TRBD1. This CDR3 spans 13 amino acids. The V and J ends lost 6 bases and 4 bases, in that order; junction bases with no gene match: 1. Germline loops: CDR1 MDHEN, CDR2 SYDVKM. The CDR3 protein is CASRGQGPDTQYF. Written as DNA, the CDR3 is TGTGCCAGCAGGGGACAGGGGCCAGATACGCAGTATTTT.

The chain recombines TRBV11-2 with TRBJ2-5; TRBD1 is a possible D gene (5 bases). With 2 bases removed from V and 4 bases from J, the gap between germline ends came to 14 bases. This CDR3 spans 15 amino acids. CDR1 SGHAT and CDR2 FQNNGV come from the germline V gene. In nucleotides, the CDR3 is TGTGCCAGCAGCTTAAATCAGGGTCAAGGAGAGACCCAGTACTTC. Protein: CASSLNQGQGETQYF.